This T cell receptor (beta chain) is from a study of ipilimumab plus nivolumab after autologous stem cell transplantation. Study background: The myeloma group: high-risk transplant-naive, or relapse within 3 years after first autologous transplant.

TCRdb keeps only in-frame clones here, not all; method: immunoSEQ multiplex PCR. The data hold roughly 43,000 clones, with 70% to 90% observed a single time. The CDR3 length is 12 residues, termini included. Germline loops: CDR1 SEHNR, CDR2 FQNEAQ (reference sequence). This clone was found once. The conserved phenylalanine or tryptophan is not found at the CDR3 terminus, so this likely reflects a read error. It is unclear where the CDR3 begins or ends on the DNA, so no DNA is shown, and the CDR3 is as TCRdb lists it. Checkpoint therapy with ipilimumab 1 mg/kg began 14 to 28 days after transplant. The chain joins TRBV7-9 to TRBJ2-7; no check of the table's D call, TRBD1, against the DNA was made. The starting material was PBMCs, obtained in a trial of ipilimumab plus nivolumab as post-transplant consolidation. This sequence originates from a male donor with multiple myeloma. The CDR3 loop is CASSRGTEPPML.